This record concerns one TCR beta chain sequence. This clonotype showed up just once. Its antigen is still unknown. Base-call qualities are not available, and no considerably larger clone is one nucleotide away. The data are from a study of blood T cells in healthy people across ages (dated by TCRdb to about 2015). As for the study more broadly: In model experiments, roughly one uniquely barcoded TCR beta cDNA molecule per two T cells was captured by template switching. Using deep sequencing normalized with unique cDNA molecular identifiers, the study measured how TCR beta repertoire diversity changes with age. The donors were divided into four age groups: young (average about 15 years), middle-aged (roughly 42), aged (about 60) and long-lived (roughly 82). To avoid experimental bias, donors of different ages were distributed randomly across sequencing lanes. The study analyzed two additional independent replicas of 1 million unique cDNA reads from the same blood draw for two donors, one aged 18 to 29 and one aged 80 or older. Overall study results and their limits: Observed TCR beta diversity per million T cells fell roughly linearly with age, and a significant reduction was already apparent by age about 43. Compared with the aged group, the long-lived group had more naive CD4+ T cells, fewer expanded clones and increased TCR diversity, a pattern suggesting age selection. The CMV infection status of donors was not known, potentially confounding age-related changes in expanded clonotypes. A strong correlation was found between observed TCR beta diversity and the percentage of naive T cells measured by flow cytometry. Estimates of total diversity from one million sequenced T cells were regarded as lower bounds and underestimates. Since profiling was done on bulk unsorted PBMCs, naive and antigen-experienced compartments could not be conclusively compared.

CDR1 is given as SGDLS and CDR2 as YYNGEE, both from the germline V gene. From the cysteine through the phenylalanine, the CDR3 covers 15 amino acids. Here the CDR3 DNA is all that survives: 45 bases in frame from base 1. The junction carries 15 bases between V and J, which are trimmed by 3 bases and 3 bases respectively. The library was made by 5' RACE. Sequenced using an Illumina HiSeq 2500. The second PCR ran for about 7 to 11 cycles and used a J-beta primer mix along with a sample-barcoded 5' primer. Each TCR beta cDNA molecule received a unique molecular identifier from a template-switch 5' adaptor carrying 12 random nucleotides. At least 2.5 million CDR3-containing paired-end reads were obtained from each sample. The Mint cDNA synthesis kit, primed by a TRBC-specific oligonucleotide, was used to synthesize first-strand cDNA from all RNA. Following uracil-DNA glycosylase treatment, all cDNA underwent a first 18-cycle PCR with the universal primers M1SS and BC2_uni_R. The study's own analysis went as follows. Each sample was normalized by randomly selecting 1 million high-quality reads, each carrying a distinct molecular identifier. Instead of being binned into consensus sequences, reads that shared molecular identifiers were thrown out. MiTCR, run with a Q25 quality threshold and the strictest error-elimination algorithm, handled CDR3 identification, clonotype clustering and error correction. Lower-bound total TCR beta diversity was estimated with a nonparametric unseen species model using Euler transformation. TCRdb reworked the public reads: Q25 trimming with fastp, MiXCR clone assembly, productive beta chains retained. CDR3 protein duplicates are merged, each entry listing the most common genes and DNA. These V and J calls originate from TCRdb's pipeline instead of the authors' own analysis. Recorded for this sample are hundreds of thousands of distinct CDR3 sequences; nearly 60% of them occurred a single time. The ten largest clones represent around 20% of the sample.

Systemically healthy Caucasian individuals from Russia, 35 to 50 in total and aged about 6 to 90 years, were included as donors. Each donor gave about 10 milliliters of peripheral blood, drawn into EDTA-treated Vacutainer tubes. Ficoll-Paque density-gradient centrifugation was used to isolate PBMCs, with at least 6.5 million per sample. Trizol reagent was used to extract total RNA from PBMCs, with at least 5.5 micrograms per sample. The percentages of naive CD45RAhigh/CD27high T cells were determined by flow cytometry on a PBMC aliquot from every donor. Sequenced: blood. Recombination joined TRBV9 with TRBJ1-1; a confident D gene designation cannot be given. The TCR originated in a man aged 25 to 45 in good health. The CDR3 reads CASSGRRIIDTEAFF. The nucleotide sequence reads TGTGCCAGCAGCGGACGACGGATTATTGACACTGAAGCTTTCTTT.